The next 5 T cell receptor beta chains were all read from a single sample in a study of patients and donors after allogeneic stem cell transplantation. TCRdb re-called the RT-PCR reads through MiXCR, storing one row per CDR3 protein. The data contain fewer than 500,000 distinct CDR3 sequences, more than 15% of them singletons. Sequences were obtained from blood, either unsorted or a sorted T cell fraction (not recorded which). These receptors were obtained from a human donor who was either an allogeneic HSCT recipient or a stem cell or donor lymphocyte infusion donor (not recorded which). It is not recorded whose cells these are; they may come from a transplant donor.

The rearrangement joins TRBV24-1 to TRBJ2-5; a possible D gene is TRBD1 (6 bases). The length of the CDR3 is 16 residues. Germline CDR1 and CDR2: KGHDR and SFDVKD. The V end was cut by 3 bases, the J end by 1 base, with 14 bases between. The CDR3 is CATSDTRDTIQETQYF. The CDR3 nucleotides are TGTGCCACCAGTGATACCCGGGACACCATCCAAGAGACCCAGTACTTC.

This clonotype was seen a few times. The V gene is TRBV18, the J gene TRBJ2-7; D is unclear. CDR1 KGHSH and CDR2 LQKENI come from the germline V gene. Trimming took off 3 bases at V and 2 bases at J, with 20 bases between the two ends. This CDR3 region has 17 residues. The CDR3 reads CASSPRRPIEIPYEQYF. The DNA of the CDR3 is TGTGCCAGCTCACCCCGTAGGCCGATAGAGATCCCCTACGAGCAGTACTTC.

This clonotype was detected only once. The chain carries TRBV7-9 and TRBJ2-1; tentative D call: TRBD2 (5 bases). CDR1 and CDR2 (germline): SEHNR, FQNEAQ (reference sequence). Between the trimmed V and J ends, which lost 4 bases and 4 bases, there was a span of 20 bases. This CDR3 is built from 17 residues. This chain's CDR3 is CASSYRGGSGSYNEQFF. The CDR3 DNA is TGTGCCAGCAGCTATAGAGGCGGGTCGGGCTCATACAATGAGCAGTTCTTC.

The gene calls are TRBV7-3 and TRBJ1-2; TRBD1 is a possible D gene (6 bases). Looked up from germline, CDR1 is SGHTA and CDR2 is FQGTGA. Trimming took off 2 bases at V and 4 bases at J, with 14 bases between the two ends. There are 15 residues in the CDR3. Written as DNA, the CDR3 is TGTGCCAGCAGCTTATCGGGCCGGGGGCCCTATGGCTACACCTTC. Protein sequence: CASSLSGRGPYGYTF.

This clonotype was recorded a few times. The chain is built from TRBV5-5 and TRBJ2-7, with 10 bases that match TRBD2. CDR3 length equals 13 residues. The V gene end was trimmed by 0 bases and the J gene end by 7 bases; junction bases not matched to a gene: 1. Germline V gives CDR1 SGHKS, CDR2 YYEKEE (reference sequence). The CDR3 spells CASSLVLAGEQYF. The CDR3 region has the DNA TGTGCCAGCAGCTTGGTACTAGCGGGGGAGCAGTACTTC. Filled out from reference TRBV5-5 and TRBJ2-7, the complete variable domain reads DAGVTQSPTHLIKTRGQQVTLRCSPISGHKSVSWYQQVLGQGPQFIFQYYEKEERGRGNFPDRFSARQFPNYSSELNVNALLLGDSALYLCASSLVLAGEQYFGPGTRLTVT.